These T cell receptor beta chains were read from a single sample in a study of regulatory T cells in long-lasting Graves disease. TCRdb re-analysed the multiplex PCR reads in MiXCR, keeping a single row per CDR3 protein. Among 200,000 to 250,000 distinct CDR3 sequences listed, roughly 18% were seen once. Sequenced material: peripheral blood mononuclear cells (PBMCs), taken at new diagnosis, from a patient treated with antithyroid drugs. The origin of the receptors is a female donor with Graves disease. CDR3s include the opening cysteine and the closing phenylalanine or tryptophan. A D gene is named only where the DNA matches it firmly. Size is omitted from some rows. Given values are once, few, many or a class for expanded clones.

>TRBJ2-3|many|NA|TRBV15
TGTGCCACCAGTTTGGGATATGTCACAGATACGCAGTATTTT
CATSLGYVTDTQYF
>TRBJ2-7|many|NA|TRBV30
TGTGCCTGGAGTGTTCTACTAGGAAGCCTCTCCGAGCAGTACTTC
CAWSVLLGSLSEQYF
>TRBJ2-5|NA|NA|TRBV7-2
TGTGCCAGCAGCTTAATGCAATGGGACAATGAGCAGCTCTTC
CASSLMQWDNEQLF
>TRBJ1-2|many|NA|TRBV9
TGTGCCAGCAGCGTAGGGTTGACGAACTATGGCTACACCTTC
CASSVGLTNYGYTF
>TRBJ2-3|many|TRBD2|TRBV6-5
TGTGCCAGCAGTTACGGGAATCTAGCGGGAGATAGAGATACGCAGTATTTT
CASSYGNLAGDRDTQYF
>TRBJ1-4|NA|TRBD1|TRBV4-3
TGCGCCAGCAGAAATGACAGGGTAGAGGAAAAACTGTTTTTT
CASRNDRVEEKLFF
>TRBJ2-7|many|TRBD1|TRBV7-9
TGTGCCAGCAGCCGAGGGAACGAGGGGGCCGAGCAGTACTTC
CASSRGNEGAEQYF
>TRBJ2-1|many|NA|TRBV24-1
TGTGCCACCGCTTTATCCGGGTCCGATGAGCAGTTCTTC
CATALSGSDEQFF
>TRBJ2-3|many|TRBD2|TRBV12-3/TRBV12-4
TGTGCCAGCAGCCCTGGGACTAAAAGAATGGATACGCAGTATTTT
CASSPGTKRMDTQYF
>TRBJ2-3|many|TRBD2|TRBV12-5
TGTGCTAGTGGTTTGGGAGCTGAGGGACTAGCGGGCGTGAACACAGATACGCAGTATTTT
CASGLGAEGLAGVNTDTQYF
>TRBJ2-2|NA|NA|TRBV12-3/TRBV12-4
TGTGCCAGCAGTCCCCTAGATTTCACCGGGGAGCTGTTTTTT
CASSPLDFTGELFF
>TRBJ2-1|NA|NA|TRBV6-2/TRBV6-3
TGTGCCAGCAGTTACGGGGGGAGTTTTGGAAATGAGCAGCTCTTC
CASSYGGSFGNEQLF
>TRBJ1-4|NA|NA|TRBV5-8
TGTGCCAGCAGCTTGTCCTGGGGGGAAGGTTATGAAAAACTGTTTTTT
CASSLSWGEGYEKLFF
>TRBJ1-1|many|NA|TRBV3-1
TGTGCCAGCAGCCCAGACATGGGGCCCACTGAAGCTTTCTTT
CASSPDMGPTEAFF
>TRBJ2-5|many|NA|TRBV28
TGTGCCAGCAGTTCTGGGGGGCTTAGGGAGACCCAGTACTTC
CASSSGGLRETQYF
>TRBJ1-1|many|NA|TRBV14
TGTGCCAGCAGCCAAGTGGGCAGCTACACTGAAGCTTTCTTT
CASSQVGSYTEAFF
>TRBJ1-1|many|NA|TRBV12-3/TRBV12-4
TGTGCCAGCTCAGGGGCTGAAGCTTTCTTT
CASSGAEAFF
>TRBJ2-1|many|NA|TRBV14
TGTGCCAGCAGCCAGGCGGGAACCTACAATGAGCAGTTCTTC
CASSQAGTYNEQFF
>TRBJ2-7|many|TRBD2|TRBV19
TGTGCCAGTAGTCCTTGGGACTATGCCTACGAGCAGTACTTC
CASSPWDYAYEQYF
>TRBJ1-2|few|TRBD1|TRBV11-2
TGTGCCAGCAGCTTGGGACAGGATTTTTTTAGCTATGGCTACACCTTC
CASSLGQDFFSYGYTF
>TRBJ1-3|few|NA|TRBV3-1
TGTGCCAGCAGCCAAGTTTCAGGCAGCTCTGGAAACACCATATATTTT
CASSQVSGSSGNTIYF
>TRBJ1-4|few|NA|TRBV5-1
TGCGCCAGCAGCTTGAACCTTGAAAAACTGTTTTTT
CASSLNLEKLFF
>TRBJ1-3|NA|NA|TRBV15
TGTGCCACCAGCAGAGATCCAAGGCAGAACTCTGGAAACACCATATATTTT
CATSRDPRQNSGNTIYF
>TRBJ2-1|many|NA|TRBV6-5
TGTGCCAGCAGTTACGAAGGGGAGGTCCATGAGCAGTTCTTC
CASSYEGEVHEQFF
>TRBJ1-2|NA|TRBD1|TRBV3-1
TGTGCCAGCAGCCAAGCCGGGACAGACTATGGCTACACCTTC
CASSQAGTDYGYTF
>TRBJ2-1|many|TRBD1|TRBV12-3/TRBV12-4
TGTGCCAGCAGCCCCGGGACAGGGTGGAGCTGGCGGCAGTTCTTC
CASSPGTGWSWRQFF
>TRBJ2-7|many|NA|TRBV20-1
TGCAGTGCTAGAGTACAGGGTGTCTCCTACGAGCAGTACTTC
CSARVQGVSYEQYF
>TRBJ2-3|many|NA|TRBV6-2/TRBV6-3
TGTGCCAGCAGTTACGAAGACGGGGATACGCAGTATTTT
CASSYEDGDTQYF
>TRBJ2-3|many|NA|TRBV6-1
TGTGCCAGCAGGTTACGGGGGGCAAGCACAGATACGCAGTATTTT
CASRLRGASTDTQYF
>TRBJ2-5|many|TRBD1|TRBV24-1
TGTGCCACCAGTGATGCCCACGGGACAGGGAGAGAGACCCAGTACTTC
CATSDAHGTGRETQYF
>TRBJ2-1|NA|TRBD2|TRBV6-1
TGTGCCAGCAGCCGGACTAGCCTAAATTACAATGAGCAGTTCTTC
CASSRTSLNYNEQFF
>TRBJ1-5|many|NA|TRBV24-1
TGTGCCACCAGTGATACGGATGGAGGGAATCAGCCCCAGCATTTT
CATSDTDGGNQPQHF
>TRBJ1-2|many|TRBD1|TRBV11-2
TGTGCCAGCAGTTTAATCGGACAGGGTGACTATGGCTACACCTTC
CASSLIGQGDYGYTF
>TRBJ2-1|many|NA|TRBV30
TGTGCCTGGAGTATAGGGGCCTACAATGAGCAGTTCTTC
CAWSIGAYNEQFF
>TRBJ2-7|few|NA|TRBV20-1
TGCAGTGCTAGAACTCCTCCCAATTACGAGCAGTACTTC
CSARTPPNYEQYF
>TRBJ2-3|many|TRBD1|TRBV6-2/TRBV6-3
TGTGCCAGCAGCCAGACAGGGGGCGCCGCAGATACGCAGTATTTT
CASSQTGGAADTQYF
>TRBJ2-3|NA|TRBD2|TRBV9
TGTGCCAGCAGCCGGACTAGCGGGAAACCAGATACGCAGTATTTT
CASSRTSGKPDTQYF
>TRBJ1-4|few|NA|TRBV5-4
TGTGCCAGCAGCCATTTGGGCGCAGGGAGGGAAAAACTGTTTTTT
CASSHLGAGREKLFF
>TRBJ1-2|many|NA|TRBV28
TGTGCCAGCAGCACCGGGACAATCCCTAACTATGGCTACACCTTC
CASSTGTIPNYGYTF
>TRBJ1-4|NA|NA|TRBV5-1
TGCGCCAGCAGCTTGGCCGCGGGGACTGAGGAAAAACTGTTTTTT
CASSLAAGTEEKLFF
>TRBJ2-7|NA|NA|TRBV7-9
TGTGCCAGCACCCTGGGTAGCGTCTCCTACGAGCAGTACTTC
CASTLGSVSYEQYF
>TRBJ2-1|many|TRBD2|TRBV10-1
TGCGCCAGCAGTGACAGGCTAGCGGCCTACAATGAGCAGTTCTTC
CASSDRLAAYNEQFF
>TRBJ2-4|many|TRBD2|TRBV28
TGTGCCAGCAGGAGCGGGGGGGGGAACATTCAGTACTTC
CASRSGGGNIQYF
>TRBJ2-6|few|TRBD1|TRBV14
TGTGCCAGCAGCCACCAAACAGGGGGAACTGGGGCCAACGTCCTGACTTTC
CASSHQTGGTGANVLTF
>TRBJ2-1|few|NA|TRBV20-1
TGCAGTGCTATCCCCGGGGGTTCGGGATACAATGAGCAGTTCTTC
CSAIPGGSGYNEQFF